This record covers a single T cell receptor (beta chain). These data belong to a study of blood T cell repertoires in COVID-19. At the level of the study: Italy, Spain and the United States were the sources of the convalescent and acute COVID-19 samples. From T cells, B-cell-depleted T cells, or PBMCs came the material, which was cDNA or gDNA.

The length of the CDR3 is 13 residues. In germline, CDR1 is MRHNA, CDR2 SNTAGT. Between the trimmed V and J ends, which lost 4 bases and 2 bases, there was a span of 7 bases. Original processing methods: Amplification with reference gene primers provided the estimates of nucleated cell counts. The repertoire was sequenced with immunoSEQ multiplex PCR; TCRdb's copy has only in-frame clones and lacks some. That table gives V, J and clone size, and the DNA gave D and trimming. The sample yields about 270,000 clones, under 90% seen once. This chain links TRBV6-4 with TRBJ2-3; D uncertain. This clonotype was sampled from a man aged 50-59 years with acute or convalescent COVID-19. The sequenced sample consisted of peripheral blood. CDR3 sequence: CASSARVTDTQYF. The CDR3, as DNA: TGTGCCAGCAGTGCACGGGTCACAGATACGCAGTATTTT.